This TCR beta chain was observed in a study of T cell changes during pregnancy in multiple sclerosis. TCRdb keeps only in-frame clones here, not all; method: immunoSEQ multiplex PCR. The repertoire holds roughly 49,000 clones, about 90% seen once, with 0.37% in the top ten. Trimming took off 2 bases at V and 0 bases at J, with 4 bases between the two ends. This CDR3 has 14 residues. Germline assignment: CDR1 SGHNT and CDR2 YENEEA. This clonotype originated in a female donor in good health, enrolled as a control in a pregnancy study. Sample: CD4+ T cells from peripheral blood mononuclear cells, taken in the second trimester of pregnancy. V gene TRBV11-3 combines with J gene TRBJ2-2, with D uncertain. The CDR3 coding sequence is TGTGCCAGCAGCTTAAATACGAACACCGGGGAGCTGTTTTTT. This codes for CASSLNTNTGELFF.